This T cell receptor (beta chain) is from a study of CD8 T cells in Susac syndrome (dated by TCRdb to about 2019). With regard to the full study: Whether CD8+ T cell activation and differentiation in Susac syndrome was antigen driven was tested using repertoire sequencing. Clonality of the CD8+ T cell repertoire was compared between eleven to twelve healthy donors, roughly 14 Susac syndrome patients and roughly 16 multiple sclerosis patients. What the study reported, not specific to this receptor: The number of individuals in the TCR sequencing and HLA analysis was recognized as being relatively small.

RNA was extracted with the RNeasy kit and about 0.5 to 1 ug was reverse transcribed using random hexamers. The immunoSEQ multiplex PCR assay, which covers 54 Vbeta and 13 Jbeta segments, was used to amplify TCR beta CDR3 regions. Bias from PCR amplification was corrected by using a synthetic template baseline for primer optimization and for computational correction. Per the authors' processing: Reads were annotated to V, D and J genes per IMGT and analyzed with immunoSEQ Analyzer, keeping only productive sequences. Clonality was calculated as one minus the Shannon entropy normalized by log2 of the number of productive unique sequences. For each patient and control, public and private clones were evaluated among the 100 most prevalent clones. A clone was defined as Susac-specific if it was absent from the healthy and MS cohorts, from about a thousand published viral clones and from other ImmuneACCESS disease sequences. TCRdb applied fastp at Q25 and MiXCR to the public reads, then kept only in-frame beta chains. Under each unique CDR3 protein, matching rows form one entry showing the most common genes and DNA. The V and J calls come from TCRdb's annotation, not from the publication. The sample table shows about 300,000 distinct CDR3 sequences, and 65% to 90% are seen once. Around 0.2% of the sample rests with the top ten.

For this chain, trimming is 0 bases at the V end and 10 bases at the J end, and the number of junction bases without a gene match is 6. From the germline V gene, CDR1 is SGHRS and CDR2 is YFSETQ. CDR3 length: 16 amino acids, cysteine to phenylalanine. Only the CDR3 part of the read is kept: 48 bases, read in frame from the first base. Peripheral blood CD8+ and CD4+ T cells from healthy donors, Susac syndrome patients and multiple sclerosis patients were profiled by high-throughput TCR beta sequencing. The multiple sclerosis controls were treatment-naive patients who had stable or active relapsing-remitting disease and met the revised McDonald criteria. Bulk CD8+ and CD4+ T cells were purified by magnetic negative isolation, while CD8+ TEMRA cells were enriched using FACS. Blood was collected in EDTA tubes and processed within 24 hours, with PBMCs isolated through density gradient centrifugation. PBMCs intended for TCR sequencing were cryopreserved in liquid nitrogen and thawed later in a water bath at 37 degrees C. Purity of sorted or isolated CD4+, CD8+ and CD8+ TEMRA cells was at least 90%.

Remarks on this clonotype: The antigen it recognizes is unknown. No much larger clone exists at a distance of one base, and base qualities are not known.

The receptor chain draws on TRBV5-1 and TRBJ2-1, with 14 middle bases fitting TRBD2. The origin of this receptor is a human donor with multiple sclerosis. Sequenced input: CD8+ T cells from PBMCs. The CDR3 corresponds to CASSLGLAGGPGEQFF. The nucleotides are TGCGCCAGCAGCTTGGGACTAGCGGGAGGGCCGGGAGAGCAGTTCTTC. Here the CDR3 is joined to the reference TRBV5-1 and TRBJ2-1 genes, and the full variable domain is: KAGVTQTPRYLIKTRGQQVTLSCSPISGHRSVSWYQQTPGQGLQFLFEYFSETQRNKGNFPGRFSGRQFSNSRSEMNVSTLELGDSALYLCASSLGLAGGPGEQFFGPGTRLTVL.